The rows below give T cell receptor beta chains drawn from one sample of a study of metastatic and nonmetastatic thyroid tumors. TCRdb reanalyzed the PCR reads with MiXCR. The top ten clones hold approximately 18% of a sample with over 20,000 clones, less than 20% of them seen once. The sequencing sample was made of blood. The receptors shown here come from a female donor with papillary thyroid cancer or a benign thyroid nodule (not recorded which). Some clones in this sample may be carry-over from other donors' samples. CDR3s leave out the opening cysteine and the closing phenylalanine or tryptophan. The order of the fields is V gene, CDR3 protein.

TRBV5-1 ASSGDSNNEQF
TRBV30 AWSGGGFSEQY
TRBV2 ASSEMSGGGDTQY
TRBV20-1 SASSGAGQPQH
TRBV27 ASRDVGGGGGYT
TRBV5-1 ASSLGGSTGANVLT
TRBV28 AGGGAYYVYT
TRBV28 ASSLSQSYGYT
TRBV3-1 ASSQGAGTNEKLF
TRBV4-1 ASSQEGGRGFEAF
TRBV20-1 SAWWVGSGRTNIQY
TRBV7-8 ASSLAIADTQY
TRBV6-1 ASSEARPAEQY
TRBV20-1 SARDLAAGLYNEQF
TRBV4-1 ASSQDSGRGYNEQF
TRBV12-5 ASGFGQGIGSGELF
TRBV11-2 ASSAPPGQNTEAF
TRBV11-2 ASTVPRGAAEAF
TRBV28 ASSFGGLSGANVLT
TRBV15 ATSSSIRETQY
TRBV28 ASSRATSGRGNEQF
TRBV6-5 ASSFSGRGGYT
TRBV20-1 SARTVTDTQY
TRBV6-1 ASRKGGAGADTQY
TRBV28 ASSDPDRAFGYT
TRBV9 ASSVQLAGLS
TRBV20-1 SALHSGRNYEQY
TRBV12-3/TRBV12-4 ASSLGPSGGWDEQF
TRBV15 ATSRASATSGVNVLT
TRBV3-1 ASSQDRDRATGELF
TRBV6-4 ASSDVAGTTDTQY
TRBV28 ASSNREGTEAF
TRBV6-1 ASKDMGAHSGYT
TRBV7-2 ASTQGGSGRDTQY
TRBV7-2 ASSLGRTGELF
TRBV30 AWSVQGRTEAF
TRBV19 ASTLPGCLSGELF
TRBV10-3 AISEQQETQY
TRBV19 ASSIGSADTQY
TRBV6-1 ASSGLANYGYT
TRBV10-1 ASSETDYLTDTQY
TRBV20-1 SARWAGNTDTQY
TRBV7-8 ASSLPELDGYT
TRBV5-1 ASSVQGGEQY
TRBV6-1 ARADRGTDTQY
TRBV28 AIQTRSNVGTEAF
TRBV20-1 SASRRASGGRGELF
TRBV9 ASSAGTSGSETQY
TRBV19 ASSLDRGYYGYT
TRBV7-9 ASSSDIRSYNEQF
TRBV20-1 SAPTRSSSNQPQH
TRBV5-1 ASSLQGYGYT
TRBV28 ASSSNEQF
TRBV29-1 SVDRTSGVLTQY
TRBV5-1 ASSSGTSGVLDEQF
TRBV6-1 ATISQGTSGRNRGELF